This TCR beta chain was documented in a study of pediatric ulcerative colitis. Turning to the study itself: Six or seven patients showed pancolitis and two showed left-sided colitis.

Ulcerative colitis patients received no immunosuppressive medication before the diagnostic colonoscopy. The assay was run at survey level. TCRdb's table, derived via immunoSEQ multiplex PCR, lists solely in-frame clones and lacks some. The repertoire includes about 64,000 clones, around 80% of them detected once, and roughly 5.2% sits in the top ten. About this clone: Its antigen is currently unknown.

The CDR3 totals 16 residues. The germline CDR1 and CDR2 sequences are SEHNR and FQNEAQ (reference sequence). V gave up 3 bases and J gave up 5 bases; unmatched junction bases: 5. Study conclusions and caveats: A couple of rectal clonotypes were found only in ulcerative colitis patients, all of them.

The sequencing input was blood. The clonotype was recovered from a boy aged 5-17 years with moderate ulcerative colitis. V and J are TRBV7-9 and TRBJ2-1, with 12 bases lining up with TRBD2. The CDR3 loop is CASSFSLAGGHNEQFF. The CDR3 DNA follows: TGTGCCAGCAGCTTTTCACTAGCGGGGGGACACAATGAGCAGTTCTTC.